These T cell receptor beta chains were read from a single sample in a study of blood T cell repertoires in COVID-19. Profiled with immunoSEQ multiplex PCR; TCRdb holds only in-frame clones, not every one. The sample consists of approximately 300,000 clones, nearly 90% of them appearing once. What was sequenced was PBMCs or T cells enriched from blood (not recorded which). These receptors all come from a woman aged 18 to 35 with acute COVID-19. CDR3s include the opening cysteine and the closing phenylalanine or tryptophan. D genes are given only for firm matches. Clone size is not always given. Where it is, it says once, few, many or a class for expanded clones.

d_gene	v_gene	abundance	j_gene	CDR3nt	CDR3aa
TRBD1	TRBV12-5	NA	TRBJ2-5	TGTGCTAGTGGTTTGGGGAGACAGGGGGAGACCCAGTACTTC	CASGLGRQGETQYF
NA	TRBV7-2	once	TRBJ2-5	TGTGCCAGCAGCTTAGATTCTGGCGGTACGGAGACCCAGTACTTC	CASSLDSGGTETQYF
TRBD2	TRBV20-1	NA	TRBJ2-1	TGCAGTGCTAGTCGGGGGGAGAGCCTCTACAATGAGCAGTTCTTC	CSASRGESLYNEQFF
TRBD2	TRBV6-5	NA	TRBJ2-1	TGTGCCTTAACCGGGACTAGCATCGCCGATGAGCAGTTCTTC	CALTGTSIADEQFF
NA	TRBV28	once	TRBJ1-5	TGTGCCAGCAGTATCGGACAGACTAGCAATCAGCCCCAGCATTTT	CASSIGQTSNQPQHF
TRBD1	TRBV3-1/TRBV3-2	NA	TRBJ1-2	TGTGCCAGCAGCCCCGGGACAGGGGTTCTCTATGGCTACACCTTC	CASSPGTGVLYGYTF
NA	TRBV2	NA	TRBJ2-1	TGTGCCAGCAGTGAGCGATCCACCCTACACAATGAGCAGTTCTTC	CASSERSTLHNEQFF
NA	TRBV19	once	TRBJ1-1	TGTGCCAGCAGAATTGGAGGCACTGAAGCTTTCTTT	CASRIGGTEAFF
TRBD2	TRBV7-9	NA	TRBJ2-1	TGTGCCAGCAGCCCGTCGGCTAGCGGGAGGTTTAATGAGCAGTTCTTC	CASSPSASGRFNEQFF
NA	TRBV19	NA	TRBJ1-1	TGTGCCAGTAGTATAGGGGGCAGGGACTTCACTGAAGCTTTCTTT	CASSIGGRDFTEAFF
TRBD1	TRBV6-6	NA	TRBJ1-1	TGTGCCAGCAGCCCGCCCCTCCGGGACAGGGGCCTTACGGGCTTT	CASSPPLRDRGLTGF
NA	TRBV3-1/TRBV3-2	NA	TRBJ1-3	TGTGCCAGCAGCCAAGAGAACAGCTACATGAGTACCATATATTTT	CASSQENSYMSTIYF
NA	TRBV28	once	TRBJ2-3	TGTGCCAGCAGTCTCCAAAGCGGGAGCACAGATACGCAGTATTTT	CASSLQSGSTDTQYF
NA	TRBV2	NA	TRBJ2-1	TGTGCCAGCATCGGGGCTAGCGACGATAATGAGCAGTTCTTC	CASIGASDDNEQFF
NA	TRBV28	NA	TRBJ2-5	TGTGCCAGCAGACTAGACTATTGGGAGACCCAGTACTTC	CASRLDYWETQYF